This entry is about one T cell receptor (beta chain). It has no known antigen specificity. Base qualities are not provided; no much larger clone lies one nucleotide away. One collaborating source in Seattle enrolled patients while the patients were actively infected and followed the patients over time throughout the course of disease. Whole blood was collected in K2EDTA tubes by collaborating institutions according to the institutions' own protocols. For TCRbeta analysis, collaborator samples were shipped as frozen whole blood, as isolated PBMCs, or as DNA extracted from either sample type. These data belong to a study of blood T cell repertoires in COVID-19 (dated by TCRdb to 2020 to 2021). The study in broad terms: Collaborator samples came from the United States, Italy and Spain and covered acute and convalescent phases of COVID-19. The material from the prospective study consisted of cDNA or gDNA derived from T cells, B-cell-depleted T cells, or PBMCs. Subjects who had been exposed to COVID-19, were actively infected with it, or had recovered from it provided the deeply sampled blood TCRbeta repertoires that made up the dataset. The repertoires were released in a freely available public database meant as a resource for research on the immune response to SARS-CoV-2. The samples were drawn from the first 160 participants of the ongoing ImmuneRACE study and from 1,200 or so subjects provided by 6 global collaborators. Nearly every sample came with metadata listing a de-identified subject ID, COVID-19 status, age in years and sex. Where available, HLA class I and class II types were obtained from metadata supplied by the sample provider rather than from assay-based typing. Results and caveats for the whole study, not just this receptor: How much clinical and demographic metadata was included differed by source and by participant, and the metadata was provided uncurated.

The cysteine opens and the phenylalanine closes a CDR3 of 15 amino acids. Here the CDR3 DNA is all that survives: 45 bases in frame from base 1. Reading the germline V gene gives CDR1 MNHGY and CDR2 SVAAGI. Unmatched junction bases come to 3, with V trimmed by 2 bases and J by 3 bases. TCRbeta CDR3 regions were amplified from genomic DNA using the immunoSEQ Assay, a bias-controlled multiplex PCR. Turning to the authors' computational methods: Nucleated cell counts per sample were estimated from amplification of reference gene primers within the assay. Sequence reads were collapsed and filtered to measure the absolute abundance of every unique TCRbeta CDR3 rearrangement. For each sample, productive Simpson clonality was calculated as the square root of Simpson's diversity index across productive rearrangements. The source is immuneACCESS, and TCRdb retained only in-frame sequences with V and J called. Part of the clones is not carried over; for the studies checked, unresolved V genes explain less than half of this, and the remainder is unexplained. The D gene and trimming were derived from the DNA, and the V and J assignments and clone size from that table. Across this sample there are around 300,000 clones, with roughly 90% seen only once. Of the sample, less than 3.5% falls within the top ten clones.

The receptor was derived from a young woman with COVID-19, enrolled during active disease. Source material: peripheral blood. Recombination linked TRBV6-9 to TRBJ2-7; TRBD2 agrees with 11 junctional bases. Read as DNA, the sequence is TGTGCCAGCAGTTATATAGCGGGAGGGGGCTACGAGCAGTACTTC. It is translated as CASSYIAGGGYEQYF.